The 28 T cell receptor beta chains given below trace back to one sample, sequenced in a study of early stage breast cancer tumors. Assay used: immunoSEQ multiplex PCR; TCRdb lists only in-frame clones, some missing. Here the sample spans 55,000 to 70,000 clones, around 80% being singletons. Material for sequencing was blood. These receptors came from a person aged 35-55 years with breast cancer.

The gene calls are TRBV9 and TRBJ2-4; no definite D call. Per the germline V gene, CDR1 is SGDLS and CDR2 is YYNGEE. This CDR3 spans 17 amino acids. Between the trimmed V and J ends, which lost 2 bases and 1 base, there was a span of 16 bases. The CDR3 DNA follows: TGTGCCAGCAGCGTGCCCTTCGGCAGTTCGGCCAAAAACATTCAGTACTTC. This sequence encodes CASSVPFGSSAKNIQYF.

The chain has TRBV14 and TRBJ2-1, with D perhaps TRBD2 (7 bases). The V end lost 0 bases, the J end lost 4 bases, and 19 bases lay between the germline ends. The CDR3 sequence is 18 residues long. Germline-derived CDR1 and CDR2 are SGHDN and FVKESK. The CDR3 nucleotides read TGTGCCAGCAGCCAAGATCTCGCGGGGGCGCAGGGATACAATGAGCAGTTCTTC. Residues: CASSQDLAGAQGYNEQFF.

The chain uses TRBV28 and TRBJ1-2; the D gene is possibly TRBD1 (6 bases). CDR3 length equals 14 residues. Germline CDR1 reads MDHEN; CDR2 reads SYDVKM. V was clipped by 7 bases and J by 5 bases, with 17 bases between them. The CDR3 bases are TGTGCCAGCAACTTTGGGGGCGCGGAATATGGCTACACCTTC. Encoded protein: CASNFGGAEYGYTF.

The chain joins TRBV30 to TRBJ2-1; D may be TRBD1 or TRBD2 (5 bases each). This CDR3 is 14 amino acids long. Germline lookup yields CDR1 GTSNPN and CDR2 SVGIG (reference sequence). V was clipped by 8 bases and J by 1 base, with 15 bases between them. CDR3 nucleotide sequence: TGTGCCCGCCAGCGTGGGGGTTCCTACAATGAGCAGTTCTTC. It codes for CARQRGGSYNEQFF.

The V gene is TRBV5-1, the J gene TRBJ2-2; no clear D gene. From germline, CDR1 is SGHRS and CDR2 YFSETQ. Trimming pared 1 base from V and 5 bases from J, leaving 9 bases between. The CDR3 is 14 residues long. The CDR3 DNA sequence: TGCGCCAGCAGCTTGATATCCGGGACCGGGGAGCTGTTTTTT. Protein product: CASSLISGTGELFF.

Here the CDR3 reads CASSFGGTGYTF. CDR3 coding DNA: TGTGCCAGCAGTTTCGGCGGTACTGGCTACACCTTC. The rearrangement uses TRBV27 and TRBJ1-2; D ambiguous. CDR1 and CDR2 (germline): MNHEY, SMNVEV (reference sequence). Trimming cost V 3 bases and J 7 bases, with 9 bases left between them. CDR3 length equals 12 residues.

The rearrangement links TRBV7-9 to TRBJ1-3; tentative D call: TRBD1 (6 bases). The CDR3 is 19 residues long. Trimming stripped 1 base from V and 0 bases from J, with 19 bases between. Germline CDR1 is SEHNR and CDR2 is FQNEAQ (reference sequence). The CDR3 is CASSLDDRDIINSGNTIYF. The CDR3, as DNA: TGTGCCAGCAGCTTAGACGACCGGGACATTATTAACTCTGGAAACACCATATATTTT.

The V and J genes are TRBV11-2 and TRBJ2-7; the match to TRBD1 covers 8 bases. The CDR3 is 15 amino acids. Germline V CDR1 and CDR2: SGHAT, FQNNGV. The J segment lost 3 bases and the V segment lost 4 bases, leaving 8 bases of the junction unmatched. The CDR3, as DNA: TGTGCCAGCAGCTCGCCTGACAGGGGAAGCTACGAGCAGTACTTC. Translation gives CASSSPDRGSYEQYF. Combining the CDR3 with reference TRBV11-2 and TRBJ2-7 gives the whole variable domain EAGVAQSPRYKIIEKRQSVAFWCNPISGHATLYWYQQILGQGPKLLIQFQNNGVVDDSQLPKDRFSAERLKGVDSTLKIQPAKLEDSAVYLCASSSPDRGSYEQYFGPGTRLTVT.

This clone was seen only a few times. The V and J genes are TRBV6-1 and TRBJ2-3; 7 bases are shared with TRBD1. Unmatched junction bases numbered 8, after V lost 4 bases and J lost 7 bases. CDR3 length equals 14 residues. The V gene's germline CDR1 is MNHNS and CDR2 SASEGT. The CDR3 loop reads CASSAGTERNTQYF. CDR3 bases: TGTGCCAGCAGTGCCGGGACAGAGAGGAATACGCAGTATTTT.

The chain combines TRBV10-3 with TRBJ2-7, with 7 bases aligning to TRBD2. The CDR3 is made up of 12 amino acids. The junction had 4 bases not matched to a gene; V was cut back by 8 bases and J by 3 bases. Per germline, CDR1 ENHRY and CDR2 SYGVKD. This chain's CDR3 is CAIGGSLYEQYF. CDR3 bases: TGTGCCATCGGCGGGAGCCTCTACGAGCAGTACTTC.

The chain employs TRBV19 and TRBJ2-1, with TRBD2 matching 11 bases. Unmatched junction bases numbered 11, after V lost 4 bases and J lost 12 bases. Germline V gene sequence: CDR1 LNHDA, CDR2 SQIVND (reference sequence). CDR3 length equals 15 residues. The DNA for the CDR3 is TGTGCCAGTAGTAGGGTTACTAGCGGGAGTAGTGGGCAGTTCTTC. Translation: CASSRVTSGSSGQFF.

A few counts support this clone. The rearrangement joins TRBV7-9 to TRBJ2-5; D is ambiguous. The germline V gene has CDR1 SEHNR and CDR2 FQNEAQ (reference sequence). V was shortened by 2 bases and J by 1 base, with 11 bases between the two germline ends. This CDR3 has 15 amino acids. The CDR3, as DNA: TGTGCCAGCAGCTTATGGATGGGCAGCCAAGAGACCCAGTACTTC. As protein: CASSLWMGSQETQYF. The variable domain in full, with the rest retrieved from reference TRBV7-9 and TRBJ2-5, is DTGVSQNPRHKITKRGQNVTFRCDPISEHNRLYWYRQTLGQGPEFLTYFQNEAQLEKSRLLSDRFSAERPKGSFSTLEIQRTEQGDSAMYLCASSLWMGSQETQYFGPGTRLLVL.

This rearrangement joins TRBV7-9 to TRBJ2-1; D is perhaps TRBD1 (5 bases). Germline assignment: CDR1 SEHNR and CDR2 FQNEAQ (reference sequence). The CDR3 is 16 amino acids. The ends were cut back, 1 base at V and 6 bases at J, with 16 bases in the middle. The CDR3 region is CASSLVGQGGGNEQFF. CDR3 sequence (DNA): TGTGCCAGCAGCTTAGTTGGGCAGGGTGGTGGCAATGAGCAGTTCTTC.

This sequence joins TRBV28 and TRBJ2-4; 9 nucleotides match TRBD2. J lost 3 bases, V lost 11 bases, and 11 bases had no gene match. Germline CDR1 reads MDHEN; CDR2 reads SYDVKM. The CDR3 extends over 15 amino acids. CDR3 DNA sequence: TGTGCCTCATATGCGGGAGGGACCGACAAAAACATTCAGTACTTC. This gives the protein CASYAGGTDKNIQYF.

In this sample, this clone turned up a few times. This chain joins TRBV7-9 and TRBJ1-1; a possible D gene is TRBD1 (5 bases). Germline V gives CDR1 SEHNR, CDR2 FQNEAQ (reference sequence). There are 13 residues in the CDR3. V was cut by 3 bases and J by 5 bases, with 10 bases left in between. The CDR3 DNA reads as TGTGCCAGCAGCTTCGGGGGGAGGACTGAAGCTTTCTTT. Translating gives CASSFGGRTEAFF.

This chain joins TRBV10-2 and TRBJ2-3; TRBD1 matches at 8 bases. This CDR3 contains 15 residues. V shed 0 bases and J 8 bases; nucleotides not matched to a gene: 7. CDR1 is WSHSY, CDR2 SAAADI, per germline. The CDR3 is CASSESPTGAVTQYF. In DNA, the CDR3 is TGCGCCAGCAGTGAGTCGCCGACAGGGGCAGTTACGCAGTATTTT.

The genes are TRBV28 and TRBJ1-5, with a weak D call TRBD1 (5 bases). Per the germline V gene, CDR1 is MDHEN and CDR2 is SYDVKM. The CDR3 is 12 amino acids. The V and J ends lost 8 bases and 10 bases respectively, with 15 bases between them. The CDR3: CASVSPRGPQHF. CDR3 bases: TGTGCCAGCGTTTCGCCGAGGGGACCCCAGCATTTT.

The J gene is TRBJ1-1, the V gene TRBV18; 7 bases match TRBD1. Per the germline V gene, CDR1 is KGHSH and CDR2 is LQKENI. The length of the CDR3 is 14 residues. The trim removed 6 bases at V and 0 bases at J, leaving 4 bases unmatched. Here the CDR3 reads CASSWDRVNTEAFF. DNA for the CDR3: TGTGCCAGCTCCTGGGACAGAGTGAACACTGAAGCTTTCTTT.

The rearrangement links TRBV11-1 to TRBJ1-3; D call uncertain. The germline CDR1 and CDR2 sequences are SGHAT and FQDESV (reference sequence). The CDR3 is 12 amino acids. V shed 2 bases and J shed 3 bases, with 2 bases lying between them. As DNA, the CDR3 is TGTGCCAGCAGCTTATTTGGAAACACCATATATTTT. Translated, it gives CASSLFGNTIYF. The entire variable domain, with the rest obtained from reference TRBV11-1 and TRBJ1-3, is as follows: EAEVAQSPRYKITEKSQAVAFWCDPISGHATLYWYRQILGQGPELLVQFQDESVVDDSQLPKDRFSAERLKGVDSTLKIQPAELGDSAMYLCASSLFGNTIYFGEGSWLTVV.

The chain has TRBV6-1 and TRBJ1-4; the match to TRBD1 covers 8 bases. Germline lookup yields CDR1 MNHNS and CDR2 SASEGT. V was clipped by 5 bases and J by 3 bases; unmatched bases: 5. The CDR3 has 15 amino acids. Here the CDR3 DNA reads TGTGCCAGCAGTTCAAGGACAGGGTCTAATGAAAAACTGTTTTTT. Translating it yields CASSSRTGSNEKLFF.

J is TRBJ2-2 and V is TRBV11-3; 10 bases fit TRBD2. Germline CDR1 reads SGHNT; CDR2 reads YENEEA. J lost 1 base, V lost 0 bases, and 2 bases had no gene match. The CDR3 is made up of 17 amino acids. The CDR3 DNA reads TGTGCCAGCAGCTTAGACGGGACTAGCGTGAACACCGGGGAGCTGTTTTTT. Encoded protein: CASSLDGTSVNTGELFF.

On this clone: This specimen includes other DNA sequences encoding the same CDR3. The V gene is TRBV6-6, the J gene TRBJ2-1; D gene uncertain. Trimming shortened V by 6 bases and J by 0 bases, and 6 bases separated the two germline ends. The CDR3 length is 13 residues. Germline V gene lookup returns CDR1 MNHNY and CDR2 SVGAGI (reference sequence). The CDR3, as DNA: TGTGCCAGCAGGGATCTCTCCTACAATGAGCAGTTCTTC. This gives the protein CASRDLSYNEQFF.

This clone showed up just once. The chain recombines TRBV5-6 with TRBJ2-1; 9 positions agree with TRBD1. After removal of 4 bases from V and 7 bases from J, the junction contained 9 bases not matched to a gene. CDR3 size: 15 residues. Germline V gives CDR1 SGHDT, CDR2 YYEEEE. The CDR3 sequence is CASSQSDRGENEQFF. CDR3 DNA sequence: TGTGCCAGCAGCCAATCGGACAGGGGCGAAAATGAGCAGTTCTTC.

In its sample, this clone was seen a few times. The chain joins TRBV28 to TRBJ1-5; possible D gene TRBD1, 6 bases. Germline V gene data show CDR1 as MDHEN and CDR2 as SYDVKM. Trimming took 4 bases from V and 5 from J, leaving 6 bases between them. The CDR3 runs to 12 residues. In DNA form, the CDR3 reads TGTGCCAGCAGTTACAGGGATCAGCCCCAGCATTTT. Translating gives CASSYRDQPQHF.

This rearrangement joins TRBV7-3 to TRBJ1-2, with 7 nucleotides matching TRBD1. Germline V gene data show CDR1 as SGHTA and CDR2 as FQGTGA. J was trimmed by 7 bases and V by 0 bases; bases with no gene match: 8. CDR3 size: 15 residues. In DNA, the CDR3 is TGTGCCAGCAGCTTAACAGGAGGGGGCGGGTTTGGCTACACCTTC. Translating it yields CASSLTGGGGFGYTF.

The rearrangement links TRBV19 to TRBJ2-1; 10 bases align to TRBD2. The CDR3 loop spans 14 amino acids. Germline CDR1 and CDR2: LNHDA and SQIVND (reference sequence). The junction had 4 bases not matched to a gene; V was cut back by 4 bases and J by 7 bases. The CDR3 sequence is CASSTSGRWNEQFF. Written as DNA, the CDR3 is TGTGCCAGTAGTACTAGCGGGAGATGGAATGAGCAGTTCTTC.

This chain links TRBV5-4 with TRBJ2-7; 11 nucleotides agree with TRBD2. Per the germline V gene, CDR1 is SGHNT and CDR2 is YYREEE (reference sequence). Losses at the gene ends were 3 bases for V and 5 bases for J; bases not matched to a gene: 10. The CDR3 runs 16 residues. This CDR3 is CASSSKLAGEIDEQYF. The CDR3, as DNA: TGTGCCAGCAGCTCAAAACTAGCGGGGGAGATCGACGAGCAGTACTTC.

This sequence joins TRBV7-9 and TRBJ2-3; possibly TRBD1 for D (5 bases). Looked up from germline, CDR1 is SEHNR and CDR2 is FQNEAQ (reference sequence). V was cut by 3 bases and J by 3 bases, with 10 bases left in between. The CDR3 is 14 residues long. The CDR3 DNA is TGTGCCAGCAGCTTGACAGTCAGAACAGATACGCAGTATTTT. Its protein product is CASSLTVRTDTQYF.